This T cell receptor beta chain was captured in a study of T cell responses to AZD1222 COVID-19 vaccine. Study conclusions and caveats: Repertoires were collected only later (after the peak T cell response had occurred). Spike-specific TCR breadth and depth were elevated following two AZD1222 doses. There were mostly white British donors and more females than males, and clonal diversity was possibly underestimated.

Repertoires were generated with immunoSEQ multiplex PCR, while TCRdb's copy carries only in-frame clones and drops some. The sample includes about 140,000 clones, 85% to 90% seen only once; the top ten take 1.5% to 2%. Concerning this clone itself: Its antigen is undetermined.

CDR1 and CDR2 (germline): MDHEN, SYDVKM. V lost 5 bases, J lost 4 bases, and 18 bases lay in between. This CDR3 comprises 16 residues. The chain employs TRBV28 and TRBJ1-5; D unresolved. The receptor comes from an adult who received the AZD1222 COVID-19 vaccine. Sequencing used peripheral blood, obtained 28 days after the second AZD1222 dose. The CDR3 loop reads CASSLGRGGFNQPQHF. The CDR3 DNA is TGTGCCAGCAGTCTCGGGAGAGGAGGGTTTAATCAGCCCCAGCATTTT.